A single sample gave rise to the 24 T cell receptor beta chains below, sequenced in a study of T cells and copy number aberrations in small-cell lung cancer. Profiling relied on immunoSEQ multiplex PCR, and the TCRdb table lists in-frame clones only, not all of them. Found here are over a thousand clones, 84% of them singletons; the top ten hold more than 4%. The sequencing input was tumor tissue. These receptors originate from a man aged 60 to 69 with small cell lung cancer.

V gene TRBV10-1 combines with J gene TRBJ2-7; a possible D gene is TRBD2 (7 bases). The CDR3 length is 12 residues. V was clipped by 8 bases and J by 5 bases, with 13 bases between them. The germline V gene has CDR1 WNHNN and CDR2 SYGVQD (reference sequence). Written as DNA, the CDR3 is TGCGCCAGCGGGGGGGCAGTAAACGAGCAGTACTTC. Translating gives CASGGAVNEQYF.

CDR3 protein: CASRVQGTEAFF. CDR3 DNA: TGTGCCAGCAGGGTACAGGGCACTGAAGCTTTCTTT. V and J are TRBV7-2 and TRBJ1-1; TRBD1 is a possible D gene (6 bases). This CDR3 region has 12 residues. Per the germline V gene, CDR1 is SGHTA and CDR2 is FQGNSA. Trimming took off 6 bases at V and 4 bases at J, with 9 bases between the two ends.

The chain couples TRBV5-5 to TRBJ1-2; 7 bases align to TRBD1. The CDR3 length is 14 residues. With 4 bases clipped from V and 8 bases from J, the junction kept 11 bases outside the gene matches. CDR1 is SGHKS and CDR2 is YYEKEE in the germline V gene (reference sequence). The CDR3 region is CASSPGQVFRGYTF. The CDR3 region has the DNA TGTGCCAGCAGCCCAGGACAGGTGTTTCGGGGCTACACCTTC.

V gene TRBV4-2 combines with J gene TRBJ2-3; no reliable D call. The CDR3 sequence is 13 residues long. The germline CDR1 and CDR2 sequences are LGHNA and YNFKEQ. V gave up 0 bases and J gave up 4 bases, with 5 bases separating them. DNA for the CDR3: TGTGCCAGCAGCCAAGATTTCGCAGATACGCAGTATTTT. The encoded protein is CASSQDFADTQYF.

The rearrangement links TRBV11-2 to TRBJ2-1; 8 bases are shared with TRBD2. Looked up from germline, CDR1 is SGHAT and CDR2 is FQNNGV. J lost 2 bases, V lost 0 bases, and 0 bases had no gene match. The CDR3 runs to 15 residues. As DNA, the CDR3 is TGTGCCAGCAGCTTAGAAGCGGGAGCCTACAATGAGCAGTTCTTC. It is translated as CASSLEAGAYNEQFF.

The genes are TRBV2 and TRBJ1-1; no definite D call. Germline V lookup: CDR1 SNHLY, CDR2 FYNNEI. V was trimmed by 0 bases and J by 0 bases, leaving 8 bases between them. The CDR3 sequence is 15 residues long. In DNA, the CDR3 is TGTGCCAGCAGTGAAGCTGCAATCATGAACACTGAAGCTTTCTTT. It codes for CASSEAAIMNTEAFF.

The V call is TRBV9, the J call TRBJ2-3; 12 positions match TRBD1. J lost 5 bases, V lost 0 bases, and 13 bases had no gene match. The CDR3 sequence is 19 residues long. The V gene's germline CDR1 is SGDLS and CDR2 YYNGEE. CDR3 DNA: TGTGCCAGCAGCGTAGGGCGGGACAGGGGGCGAGTGGCGAAAGATACGCAGTATTTT. This encodes CASSVGRDRGRVAKDTQYF.

This sequence joins TRBV6-1 and TRBJ1-2; 7 nucleotides agree with TRBD1. The length of the CDR3 is 15 residues. CDR1 MNHNS and CDR2 SASEGT come from the germline V gene. The V segment lost 4 bases and the J segment 6 bases; nucleotides outside the gene matches: 11. The CDR3 is CASSGSKGAFDGYTF. The CDR3 DNA follows: TGTGCCAGCAGTGGGAGTAAGGGGGCATTCGATGGCTACACCTTC.

V gene TRBV4-1 combines with J gene TRBJ2-7; no reliable D call. The germline gives CDR1 MGHRA, CDR2 YSYEKL. The CDR3 contains 15 residues. Trimming pared 1 base from V and 4 bases from J, leaving 14 bases between. The CDR3 sequence: CASSQVSGFRYEQYF. For the CDR3, the DNA is TGCGCCAGCAGCCAAGTCTCCGGTTTTCGATACGAGCAGTACTTC.

A single count supports this clone. This chain links TRBV18 with TRBJ1-2; D gene unclear. The CDR3 sequence is 14 residues long. Trimming stripped 3 bases from V and 2 bases from J, with 10 bases between. Germline CDR1 KGHSH, CDR2 LQKENI. In DNA, the CDR3 is TGTGCCAGCTCACCCACGGACGGAAACTATGGCTACACCTTC. Translated: CASSPTDGNYGYTF.

This chain connects TRBV18 to TRBJ2-1; D uncertain. This CDR3 has 13 amino acids. Per germline, CDR1 KGHSH and CDR2 LQKENI. Trimming pared 5 bases from V and 2 bases from J, leaving 7 bases between. DNA of the CDR3: TGTGCCAGCTCAGTGGGTACCTACAATGAGCAGTTCTTC. Its translation is CASSVGTYNEQFF.

The chain uses TRBV28 and TRBJ2-1; D may correspond to TRBD1 or TRBD2 (6 bases each). The V end lost 6 bases, the J end lost 4 bases, and 16 bases lay between the germline ends. CDR1 and CDR2 from the germline V gene are MDHEN and SYDVKM. The CDR3 totals 15 residues. The CDR3 reads CASSRMGGEYNEQFF. CDR3 bases: TGTGCCAGCAGCCGAATGGGGGGCGAGTACAATGAGCAGTTCTTC.

The chain's CDR3 is CATSRDEDYEQYF. The CDR3, as DNA: TGTGCCACCAGCAGAGATGAAGACTACGAGCAGTACTTC. This sequence joins TRBV15 and TRBJ2-7; no clear D gene. Trimming pared 0 bases from V and 3 bases from J, leaving 6 bases between. CDR3 size: 13 residues. From germline, CDR1 is LNHNV and CDR2 YYDKDF (reference sequence).

This chain joins TRBV2 and TRBJ1-4; 7 bases are a match to TRBD1. The CDR3 is 15 residues long. The V segment lost 6 bases and the J segment 0 bases; nucleotides outside the gene matches: 4. Germline V gene sequence: CDR1 SNHLY, CDR2 FYNNEI. CDR3 DNA sequence: TGTGCCAGCAGACCGGGACAGACAACTAATGAAAAACTGTTTTTT. This gives the protein CASRPGQTTNEKLFF.

With respect to this clone: One end of the junction varies from germline; a read error may be responsible. V gene TRBV14 combines with J gene TRBJ2-3; no reliable D call. Germline assignment: CDR1 SGHDN and CDR2 FVKESK. CDR3 length equals 12 residues. This chain's CDR3 is CASNQDSSTQYF. The CDR3 DNA sequence: TGTGCCAGCAACCAAGATAGTAGTACGCAGTATTTT.

The chain links TRBV5-5 to TRBJ1-4; possibly TRBD1 for D (6 bases). The germline V and J ends were trimmed by 6 bases and 4 bases, with 13 bases remaining between them. Germline CDR1 reads SGHKS; CDR2 reads YYEKEE (reference sequence). This CDR3 contains 14 residues. The CDR3: CASTRTESNEKLFF. The CDR3 nucleotides are TGTGCCAGCACCCGGACAGAAAGTAATGAAAAACTGTTTTTT.

The V call is TRBV2, the J call TRBJ2-7; D gene ambiguous. Germline lookup yields CDR1 SNHLY and CDR2 FYNNEI. Trimming left V 2 bases short and J 6 bases short, with 14 bases between. The length of the CDR3 is 14 residues. CDR3 sequence: CASSESVVAGEQYF. CDR3 DNA: TGTGCCAGCAGTGAATCGGTAGTGGCAGGCGAGCAGTACTTC.

The gene calls are TRBV9 and TRBJ1-2, with 11 bases aligning to TRBD1. The CDR3 extends over 14 amino acids. The germline V gene has CDR1 SGDLS and CDR2 YYNGEE. Losses at the gene ends were 4 bases for V and 8 bases for J; bases not matched to a gene: 7. The CDR3 reads CASSIGQGAKGYTF. The CDR3, as DNA: TGTGCCAGCAGCATTGGACAGGGGGCGAAAGGCTACACCTTC.

The V gene is TRBV30, the J gene TRBJ2-7; D is undetermined. The CDR3 spans 11 residues. V gave up 5 bases and J gave up 0 bases, with 5 bases separating them. Germline CDR1 and CDR2: GTSNPN and SVGIG (reference sequence). The CDR3 DNA follows: TGTGCCTGGCGGAGCTCCTACGAGCAGTACTTC. This gives the protein CAWRSSYEQYF.

The chain links TRBV27 to TRBJ2-7; the match to TRBD1 covers 7 bases. CDR3 length equals 15 residues. V shed 4 bases, J shed 3 bases, and the junction held 9 bases outside the gene matches. Germline CDR1 reads MNHEY; CDR2 reads SMNVEV (reference sequence). The chain's CDR3 is CASSSPRTGFYEQYF. The CDR3 DNA follows: TGTGCCAGCAGTTCGCCGAGGACAGGCTTCTACGAGCAGTACTTC.

The CDR3 DNA follows: TGTGCCAGCAGCTTAGGGGCGGCAAACAATGAGCAGTTCTTC. Residues: CASSLGAANNEQFF. The chain combines TRBV11-3 with TRBJ2-1; D remains unclear. The length of the CDR3 is 14 residues. Germline lookup yields CDR1 SGHNT and CDR2 YENEEA. Trimming shortened V by 1 base and J by 5 bases, and 9 bases separated the two germline ends.

This clone showed up just once. This chain connects TRBV10-1 to TRBJ2-3; unclear D gene. V dropped 0 bases and J dropped 4 bases, with 5 bases sitting between them. Germline lookup yields CDR1 WNHNN and CDR2 SYGVQD (reference sequence). The CDR3 is made up of 13 amino acids. Written as DNA, the CDR3 is TGCGCCAGCAGTGAGTCGAGGCCAGATACGCAGTATTTT. This encodes CASSESRPDTQYF.

This rearrangement joins TRBV5-1 to TRBJ2-7; D ambiguous. CDR1 and CDR2 from the germline V gene are SGHRS and YFSETQ. V lost 0 bases, J lost 0 bases, and 7 bases lay in between. The CDR3 contains 14 residues. This CDR3 is CASSLGPSSYEQYF. Here the CDR3 DNA reads TGCGCCAGCAGCTTGGGCCCGAGCTCCTACGAGCAGTACTTC.

This chain uses TRBV5-6 with TRBJ1-4, with D tentatively TRBD1 (5 bases). Germline values: CDR1 SGHDT, CDR2 YYEEEE. The CDR3 has 15 residues. The V gene lost 0 bases and the J gene lost 6 bases, with 12 bases spanning the gap. CDR3 loop: CASSLGGISYEKLFF. CDR3 in DNA: TGTGCCAGCAGCTTGGGGGGGATAAGTTATGAAAAACTGTTTTTT.